Following are 30 T cell receptor beta chains from one sample sequenced in a study of shared clonotypes between healthy human individuals. Only in-frame clones appear in the TCRdb table, and some are missing; sequencing was by immunoSEQ multiplex PCR. Here the sample spans 2 million or so clones, just under 95% being singletons. CD45RO negativity and positive selection for CCR7 defined naive CD8 cells, a population that excluded terminally differentiated effector memory CD45RA+ cells. The sequenced material came from naive CD8+ T cells sorted from blood. Receptors were obtained from a man between 18 and 35 years old in good health.

The chain employs TRBV13 and TRBJ1-4; D is perhaps TRBD1 (6 bases). CDR1 and CDR2 (germline): PRHDT, FYEKMQ (reference sequence). There are 14 residues in the CDR3. V was pared by 5 bases and J by 5 bases, with 12 bases between. This chain's CDR3 is CASSQRGGNEKLFF. The CDR3 coding sequence is TGTGCCAGCAGCCAGCGAGGGGGAAATGAAAAACTGTTTTTT.

The chain joins TRBV4-3 to TRBJ2-3; 10 nucleotides agree with TRBD2. After removal of 4 bases from V and 3 bases from J, the junction contained 7 bases not matched to a gene. Germline CDR1 LGHNA, CDR2 YSLEER. The CDR3 is made up of 16 amino acids. This CDR3 reads CASSRLAGDATDTQYF. CDR3 nucleotide sequence: TGCGCCAGCAGCCGGCTAGCGGGAGACGCGACAGATACGCAGTATTTT.

V and J are TRBV6-5 and TRBJ2-7, with a possible D match to TRBD1 (6 bases). CDR1 and CDR2 from the germline V gene are MNHEY and SVGAGI. This CDR3 comprises 14 residues. V was trimmed by 5 bases and J by 2 bases, leaving 13 bases between them. The CDR3 DNA reads as TGTGCCAGCAGTAGTACAGGGCCGGCCTACGAGCAGTACTTC. Translating gives CASSSTGPAYEQYF.

The chain combines TRBV13 with TRBJ2-5; TRBD2 matches 7 bases. The V and J ends lost 5 bases and 5 bases, in that order; junction bases with no gene match: 11. This CDR3 is built from 15 residues. Germline V gene lookup returns CDR1 PRHDT and CDR2 FYEKMQ (reference sequence). As DNA, the CDR3 is TGTGCCAGCAGCCTCACCTCGGGTAGCGGGGAGACCCAGTACTTC. This sequence encodes CASSLTSGSGETQYF.

The chain employs TRBV14 and TRBJ2-7, with D maybe TRBD1 (6 bases). Germline V gene data show CDR1 as SGHDN and CDR2 as FVKESK. The CDR3 totals 13 residues. V dropped 6 bases and J dropped 2 bases, with 11 bases sitting between them. CDR3 bases: TGTGCCAGCAGTCACAGGGTCACCTACGAGCAGTACTTC. It is translated as CASSHRVTYEQYF.

This chain connects TRBV7-3 to TRBJ2-3; the D gene is possibly TRBD2 (6 bases). Germline V gene lookup returns CDR1 SGHTA and CDR2 FQGTGA. Trimming cost V 5 bases and J 1 base, with 13 bases left between them. This CDR3 is 15 amino acids long. CDR3 DNA: TGTGCCAGCAGCAGTACCGGGACTGGCACAGATACGCAGTATTTT. Amino acid sequence: CASSSTGTGTDTQYF. Drawing the rest from reference TRBV7-3 and TRBJ2-3, the complete variable domain is GAGVSQTPSNKVTEKGKYVELRCDPISGHTALYWYRQSLGQGPEFLIYFQGTGAADDSGLPNDRFFAVRPEGSVSTLKIQRTERGDSAVYLCASSSTGTGTDTQYFGPGTRLTVL.

The chain has TRBV7-6 and TRBJ2-7; TRBD2 is a possible D gene (6 bases). V lost 5 bases, J lost 2 bases, and 13 bases lay in between. This CDR3 comprises 14 residues. Germline assignment: CDR1 SGHVS and CDR2 FNYEAQ. The CDR3 loop reads CASSLLEGPYEQYF. The CDR3 DNA reads TGTGCCAGCAGCCTATTGGAGGGTCCCTACGAGCAGTACTTC. Based on the CDR3 plus reference TRBV7-6 and TRBJ2-7, the full variable domain is GAGVSQSPRYKVTKRGQDVALRCDPISGHVSLYWYRQALGQGPEFLTYFNYEAQQDKSGLPNDRFSAERPEGSISTLTIQRTEQRDSAMYRCASSLLEGPYEQYFGPGTRLTVT.

The chain carries TRBV6-5 and TRBJ2-1, with 10 bases that match TRBD1. The V segment lost 2 bases and the J segment 3 bases; nucleotides outside the gene matches: 4. Germline V gene lookup returns CDR1 MNHEY and CDR2 SVGAGI. CDR3 length: 16 amino acids. CDR3: CASSYRGQGDYNEQFF. The CDR3 DNA follows: TGTGCCAGCAGTTACCGTGGACAGGGGGACTACAATGAGCAGTTCTTC.

V is TRBV7-9 and J is TRBJ2-5, with a tentative D call TRBD1 (6 bases). Trimming pared 4 bases from V and 3 bases from J, leaving 15 bases between. The CDR3 is made up of 15 amino acids. Germline V gene data show CDR1 as SEHNR and CDR2 as FQNEAQ (reference sequence). The CDR3 sequence is CASSSPGHLEETQYF. Here the CDR3 DNA reads TGTGCCAGCAGCTCCCCGGGACACCTAGAAGAGACCCAGTACTTC.

V usage is TRBV11-2 and J usage is TRBJ1-1; D gene ambiguous. V lost 1 base and J lost 3, with 12 bases in between. The CDR3 has 15 amino acids. Germline CDR1 is SGHAT and CDR2 is FQNNGV. The CDR3 spells CASSLAGYWDTEAFF. In nucleotides, the CDR3 is TGTGCCAGCAGCTTAGCTGGCTATTGGGACACTGAAGCTTTCTTT.

This clone was observed once. The CDR3 bases are TGCGCCAGCAGCCAAAGTGGAGGGGGCACCGGGGAGCTGTTTTTT. Amino acids: CASSQSGGGTGELFF. The V gene is TRBV4-1, the J gene TRBJ2-2; the D gene could be TRBD1 or TRBD2 (6 bases each). The CDR3 totals 15 residues. V was shortened by 2 bases and J by 4 bases, with 11 bases between the two germline ends. Germline V lookup: CDR1 MGHRA, CDR2 YSYEKL.

Of note for this clone: Other DNA sequences in this specimen translate into the identical CDR3. The chain couples TRBV7-9 to TRBJ2-7; 8 nucleotides agree with TRBD1. Germline V gene sequence: CDR1 SEHNR, CDR2 FQNEAQ (reference sequence). J gave up 2 bases and V 5 bases, and 5 bases lay outside the gene matches. The CDR3 length is 14 residues. The CDR3 loop reads CASSPGQAPYEQYF. DNA for the CDR3: TGTGCCAGCAGCCCGGGACAGGCACCCTACGAGCAGTACTTC.

The chain carries TRBV18 and TRBJ2-2, with 9 nucleotides matching TRBD2. The CDR3 covers 18 residues. V lost 4 bases, J lost 0 bases, and 9 bases stayed unmatched. Looked up from germline, CDR1 is KGHSH and CDR2 is LQKENI. The CDR3 nucleotides are TGTGCCAGCTCACTTCTAGCGGGGATAAACGCGAACACCGGGGAGCTGTTTTTT. It codes for CASSLLAGINANTGELFF.

The chain has TRBV5-1 and TRBJ2-7; possibly TRBD1 or TRBD2 for D (5 bases each). The germline CDR1 and CDR2 sequences are SGHRS and YFSETQ. The CDR3 has 14 amino acids. V dropped 0 bases and J dropped 6 bases, with 13 bases sitting between them. This CDR3 reads CASSLGLGVLEQYF. The DNA for the CDR3 is TGCGCCAGCAGCTTGGGGTTGGGGGTCCTCGAGCAGTACTTC.

CDR3 residues: CASSAQGQGGTDTQYF. DNA of the CDR3: TGTGCCAGCAGTGCCCAGGGACAGGGTGGCACAGATACGCAGTATTTT. The rearrangement joins TRBV6-1 to TRBJ2-3; 9 positions match TRBD1. CDR1 is MNHNS and CDR2 is SASEGT in the germline V gene. V shed 4 bases, J shed 1 base, and the junction held 6 bases outside the gene matches. The CDR3 is made up of 16 amino acids.

This chain uses TRBV29-1 with TRBJ2-5; 12 bases align to TRBD2. The CDR3 extends over 13 amino acids. Germline lookup yields CDR1 SQVTM and CDR2 ANQGSEA. In nucleotides, the CDR3 is TGCAACGTGGCTAGCGGGGGGGCTGAGACCCAGTACTTC. This encodes CNVASGGAETQYF.

The chain joins TRBV28 to TRBJ2-5; D call uncertain. The germline gives CDR1 MDHEN, CDR2 SYDVKM. With 3 bases removed from V and 5 bases from J, the gap between germline ends came to 16 bases. This CDR3 region has 15 residues. The CDR3 spells CASSLSLGREETQYF. For the CDR3, the DNA is TGTGCCAGCAGTTTGTCGTTGGGTCGCGAGGAGACCCAGTACTTC.

CDR3 sequence reads: CASSSLAEGAYNEQFF. In DNA form, the CDR3 reads TGTGCCAGCAGTTCACTAGCGGAGGGGGCGTACAATGAGCAGTTCTTC. The chain has TRBV27 and TRBJ2-1, with a possible D match to TRBD2 (8 bases). The length of the CDR3 is 16 residues. CDR1 is MNHEY and CDR2 is SMNVEV in the germline V gene (reference sequence). Trimming took 4 bases from V and 4 from J, leaving 17 bases between them.

This clone appeared a single time. This chain joins TRBV4-3 and TRBJ2-7; 10 bases are shared with TRBD2. In germline, CDR1 is LGHNA, CDR2 YSLEER. V trimming: 0 bases; J trimming: 3 bases; junction bases outside the gene matches: 8. This CDR3 comprises 17 residues. CDR3 DNA sequence: TGCGCCAGCAGCCAAGATGCTAGCGGGAGTCTTGGCTACGAGCAGTACTTC. Its translation is CASSQDASGSLGYEQYF.

To note about this clone: At one end, the junction sequence differs from germline, possibly due to a read error. The rearrangement links TRBV7-7 to TRBJ2-3; D uncertain. The CDR3 totals 13 residues. Germline lookup yields CDR1 SSHAT and CDR2 FNYEAQ (reference sequence). The CDR3 sequence: CASSLVLTDTQYF. CDR3 DNA: TGTGCTAGCAGCTTAGTTCTCACAGATACGCAGTATTTT.

The J gene is TRBJ2-7, the V gene TRBV5-1; D perhaps matches TRBD1 (5 bases). V lost 2 bases and J lost 3, with 9 bases in between. The CDR3 length is 13 residues. In germline, CDR1 is SGHRS, CDR2 YFSETQ. The CDR3 DNA follows: TGCGCCAGCAGCTTCGACAGCCGCTACGAGCAGTACTTC. This sequence encodes CASSFDSRYEQYF.

This chain uses TRBV7-9 with TRBJ2-2; 10 bases are shared with TRBD1. V trimming: 3 bases; J trimming: 7 bases; junction bases outside the gene matches: 8. The V gene's germline CDR1 is SEHNR and CDR2 FQNEAQ (reference sequence). This CDR3 is built from 16 residues. In nucleotides, the CDR3 is TGTGCCAGCAGCTTGCCCCGGGACAGGGGTAGCGGGGAGCTGTTTTTT. This sequence encodes CASSLPRDRGSGELFF. The whole variable domain, remainder taken from reference TRBV7-9 and TRBJ2-2, is DTGVSQNPRHKITKRGQNVTFRCDPISEHNRLYWYRQTLGQGPEFLTYFQNEAQLEKSRLLSDRFSAERPKGSFSTLEIQRTEQGDSAMYLCASSLPRDRGSGELFFGEGSRLTVL.

The J gene is TRBJ2-3, the V gene TRBV4-3; D gene unclear. This CDR3 contains 17 residues. The V and J ends lost 0 bases and 5 bases respectively, with 18 bases between them. The germline V gene has CDR1 LGHNA and CDR2 YSLEER. CDR3 nucleotide sequence: TGCGCCAGCAGCCAAGATACCCCCAATTCCGAAGGAGATACGCAGTATTTT. Its translation: CASSQDTPNSEGDTQYF.

The chain joins TRBV25-1 to TRBJ1-1; possibly TRBD1 for D (5 bases). Germline-derived CDR1 and CDR2 are MGHDK and SYGVNS. The V gene lost 7 bases and the J gene lost 1 base, with 7 bases spanning the gap. The CDR3 extends over 12 amino acids. The CDR3 reads CASNTGNTEAFF. DNA of the CDR3: TGTGCCAGCAATACAGGGAACACTGAAGCTTTCTTT.

With respect to this clone: Other DNA sequences in this specimen translate into the identical CDR3. The V and J genes are TRBV6-5 and TRBJ2-7; D is uncertain. V was pared by 3 bases and J by 2 bases, with 11 bases between. This CDR3 comprises 14 residues. CDR1 and CDR2 from the germline V gene are MNHEY and SVGAGI. The CDR3 loop reads CASSYGLGPYEQYF. The CDR3, as DNA: TGTGCCAGCAGTTATGGTCTAGGGCCCTACGAGCAGTACTTC.

The sample holds one count of this clone. This chain links TRBV4-1 with TRBJ1-2; 9 bases line up with TRBD1. Looked up from germline, CDR1 is MGHRA and CDR2 is YSYEKL. Trimming removed 4 bases from V and 2 bases from J; junction bases left unmatched: 2. CDR3 length equals 14 residues. The CDR3 sequence is CASSLGTGNYGYTF. The DNA for the CDR3 is TGCGCCAGCAGCCTCGGGACAGGGAACTATGGCTACACCTTC.

This chain links TRBV10-1 with TRBJ2-7; TRBD2 matches at 9 bases. With 7 bases clipped from V and 3 bases from J, the junction kept 7 bases outside the gene matches. CDR1 WNHNN and CDR2 SYGVQD come from the germline V gene (reference sequence). CDR3 length equals 14 residues. CDR3 loop: CASTLPTSGYEQYF. DNA of the CDR3: TGCGCCAGCACACTACCGACTAGCGGCTACGAGCAGTACTTC.

The genes are TRBV15 and TRBJ2-1; D not resolved. Germline V gene lookup returns CDR1 LNHNV and CDR2 YYDKDF (reference sequence). With 2 bases removed from V and 4 bases from J, the gap between germline ends came to 3 bases. The CDR3 extends over 12 amino acids. The CDR3 DNA reads as TGTGCCACCAGCAGACTGTACAATGAGCAGTTCTTC. The encoded protein is CATSRLYNEQFF.

The rearrangement joins TRBV19 to TRBJ2-3, with D tentatively TRBD1 or TRBD2 (5 bases each). The germline gives CDR1 LNHDA, CDR2 SQIVND (reference sequence). This CDR3 has 15 amino acids. Deletions cut 0 bases from V and 3 bases from J, with 10 bases between. CDR3 protein: CASSIEGEWTDTQYF. In nucleotides, the CDR3 is TGTGCCAGTAGTATAGAGGGGGAATGGACAGATACGCAGTATTTT.

The J gene is TRBJ2-7, the V gene TRBV5-4; D might be TRBD2 (6 bases). Germline V gene sequence: CDR1 SGHNT, CDR2 YYREEE (reference sequence). The CDR3 runs 14 residues. V lost 2 bases and J lost 3, with 12 bases in between. The CDR3 loop is CASSFGGAFYEQYF. CDR3 in DNA: TGTGCCAGCAGCTTCGGGGGTGCCTTCTACGAGCAGTACTTC. Looking up the rest from reference TRBV5-4 and TRBJ2-7 gives the full variable domain: ETGVTQSPTHLIKTRGQQVTLRCSSQSGHNTVSWYQQALGQGPQFIFQYYREEENGRGNFPPRFSGLQFPNYSSELNVNALELDDSALYLCASSFGGAFYEQYFGPGTRLTVT.